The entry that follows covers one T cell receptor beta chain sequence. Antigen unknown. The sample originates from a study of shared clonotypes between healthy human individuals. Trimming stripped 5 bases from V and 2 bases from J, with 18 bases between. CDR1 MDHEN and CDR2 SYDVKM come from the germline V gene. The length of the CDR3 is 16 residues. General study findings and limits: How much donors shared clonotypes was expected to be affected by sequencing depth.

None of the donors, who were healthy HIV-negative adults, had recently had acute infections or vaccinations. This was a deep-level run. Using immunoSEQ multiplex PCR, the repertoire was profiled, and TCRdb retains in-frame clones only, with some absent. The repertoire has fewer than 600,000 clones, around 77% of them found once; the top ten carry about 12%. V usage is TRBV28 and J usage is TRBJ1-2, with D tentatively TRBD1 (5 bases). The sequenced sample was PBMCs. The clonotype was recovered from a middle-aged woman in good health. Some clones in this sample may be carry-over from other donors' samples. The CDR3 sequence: CASSLWARGTNYGYTF. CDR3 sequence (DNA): TGTGCCAGCAGTCTCTGGGCCCGAGGGACGAACTATGGCTACACCTTC.